These 26 T cell receptor beta chains came from one sample sequenced in a study of blood T cell repertoires in COVID-19. Measured with immunoSEQ multiplex PCR; TCRdb has only the in-frame clones, and not every one. The table has 40,000 to 60,000 clones, less than 85% seen once. The material sequenced was peripheral blood. The receptors were gathered from a middle-aged man with active COVID-19.

This chain joins TRBV10-3 and TRBJ2-7; 10 positions match TRBD1. The CDR3 spans 14 residues. Germline assignment: CDR1 ENHRY and CDR2 SYGVKD. V trimming: 7 bases; J trimming: 3 bases; junction bases outside the gene matches: 6. The CDR3 sequence: CAITEGQGVYEQYF. As DNA, the CDR3 is TGTGCCATCACCGAAGGACAGGGGGTCTACGAGCAGTACTTC.

The J gene is TRBJ2-2, the V gene TRBV19, with D hard to call. Trimming shortened V by 6 bases and J by 0 bases, and 11 bases separated the two germline ends. The CDR3 extends over 15 amino acids. The germline CDR1 and CDR2 sequences are LNHDA and SQIVND (reference sequence). The CDR3 nucleotides are TGTGCCAGTAGCACAGTCAGGACGAACACCGGGGAGCTGTTTTTT. The encoded protein is CASSTVRTNTGELFF.

A few counts support this clone. The chain combines TRBV7-8 with TRBJ1-2, with D uncertain. The CDR3 covers 14 residues. V was cut by 1 base and J by 4 bases, with 10 bases left in between. Germline V gives CDR1 SGHVS, CDR2 FQNEAQ. In nucleotides, the CDR3 is TGTGCCAGCAGCTTAGGAACAGCTACCTATGGCTACACCTTC. This codes for CASSLGTATYGYTF.

The V call is TRBV20-1, the J call TRBJ1-2, with D maybe TRBD1 (5 bases). The CDR3 extends over 15 amino acids. Germline V CDR1 and CDR2: DFQATT, SNEGSKA (reference sequence). Trimming stripped 3 bases from V and 1 base from J, with 15 bases between. CDR3 residues: CSASPRGAHNYGYTF. For the CDR3, the DNA is TGCAGTGCTAGTCCGCGTGGGGCTCATAACTATGGCTACACCTTC.

The count of this clone is one. The V call is TRBV6-2 or TRBV6-3, the J call TRBJ2-6; D is unclear. The CDR3 has 15 amino acids. V lost 5 bases and J 0 bases, leaving 8 bases between the germline ends. Germline V gene sequence: CDR1 MNHEY, CDR2 SVGEGT. The CDR3 region has the DNA TGTGCCAGCAGTCAACAGCTCTCTGGGGCCAACGTCCTGACTTTC. This translates into CASSQQLSGANVLTF.

The DNA of the CDR3 is TGCGCCAGCAGCCAAGACGGACAGGGGGCTTCTGAAGCTTTCTTT. This encodes CASSQDGQGASEAFF. V usage is TRBV4-3 and J usage is TRBJ1-1, with 11 bases lining up with TRBD1. The CDR3 extends over 15 amino acids. Germline V CDR1 and CDR2: LGHNA, YSLEER. V lost 0 bases and J lost 6; bases outside the gene matches: 3.

The chain recombines TRBV6-2 or TRBV6-3 with TRBJ2-1; possibly TRBD2 for D (7 bases). The CDR3 spans 16 residues. The V and J ends lost 1 base and 7 bases respectively, with 17 bases between them. Germline lookup yields CDR1 MNHEY and CDR2 SVGEGT. The CDR3 sequence is CASSYLGGGPANEQFF. The CDR3 DNA follows: TGTGCCAGCAGTTACTTGGGAGGGGGGCCTGCTAATGAGCAGTTCTTC.

The chain is built from TRBV19 and TRBJ2-7, with 9 bases matching TRBD1. This CDR3 spans 14 amino acids. Germline lookup yields CDR1 LNHDA and CDR2 SQIVND (reference sequence). V lost 5 bases and J lost 2; bases outside the gene matches: 4. The CDR3 loop reads CASSYGTGTYEQYF. CDR3 coding DNA: TGTGCCAGTAGTTATGGGACAGGGACCTACGAGCAGTACTTC.

This clone was observed a handful of times. J is TRBJ1-5 and V is TRBV6-5; 8 nucleotides agree with TRBD1. This CDR3 comprises 13 residues. The ends lost 10 bases at V and 3 bases at J; junction bases unmatched: 5. CDR1 and CDR2 (germline): MNHEY, SVGAGI. CDR3 in amino acids: CATGQGPNQPQHF. Here the CDR3 DNA reads TGTGCCACCGGACAGGGTCCCAATCAGCCCCAGCATTTT.

The chain joins TRBV15 to TRBJ2-4, with 7 bases matching TRBD1. Germline V gives CDR1 LNHNV, CDR2 YYDKDF (reference sequence). J was trimmed by 0 bases and V by 1 base; bases with no gene match: 12. This CDR3 comprises 19 residues. The CDR3 spells CATSRGNYLGQLAKNIQYF. In nucleotides, the CDR3 is TGTGCCACCAGCAGAGGAAACTATTTGGGACAGCTAGCCAAAAACATTCAGTACTTC.

The chain couples TRBV7-8 to TRBJ2-1; 15 bases fit TRBD2. The CDR3 contains 16 residues. V lost 3 bases, J lost 5 bases, and 2 bases stayed unmatched. Germline loops: CDR1 SGHVS, CDR2 FQNEAQ. CDR3 coding DNA: TGTGCCAGCAGCTTCAGGACTAGCGGGGGGGACAATGAGCAGTTCTTC. This codes for CASSFRTSGGDNEQFF.

This sequence joins TRBV10-3 and TRBJ1-2, with 7 bases identical to TRBD1. The CDR3 extends over 13 amino acids. The ends lost 1 base at V and 7 bases at J; junction bases unmatched: 3. Germline-derived CDR1 and CDR2 are ENHRY and SYGVKD. CDR3 loop: CAISELTGIGYTF. CDR3 nucleotides: TGTGCCATCAGTGAGTTGACAGGGATTGGCTACACCTTC.

The J gene is TRBJ1-2, the V gene TRBV15, with D unresolved. V was clipped by 1 base and J by 7 bases, with 13 bases between them. The CDR3 extends over 14 amino acids. The germline V gene encodes CDR1 LNHNV and CDR2 YYDKDF (reference sequence). CDR3 bases: TGTGCCACCAGCAGAGCTGGCGGGCTCTCTGGCTACACCTTC. Translating it yields CATSRAGGLSGYTF.

The rearrangement links TRBV27 to TRBJ2-3, with D possibly TRBD2 on 6 matching bases. CDR3 length equals 15 residues. V shed 3 bases and J shed 2 bases, with 12 bases lying between them. In germline, CDR1 is MNHEY, CDR2 SMNVEV (reference sequence). CDR3: CASSLGWDFTDTQYF. The CDR3 DNA is TGTGCCAGCAGTTTGGGGTGGGACTTCACAGATACGCAGTATTTT.

The chain recombines TRBV19 with TRBJ1-1, with D uncertain. This CDR3 has 14 amino acids. From germline, CDR1 is LNHDA and CDR2 SQIVND (reference sequence). V lost 5 bases, J lost 4 bases, and 14 bases lay in between. CDR3 protein: CASSSPGVRTEAFF. The DNA for the CDR3 is TGTGCCAGTAGTTCCCCCGGGGTTCGCACTGAAGCTTTCTTT.

This clone was seen only once. The rearrangement links TRBV5-1 to TRBJ1-4; D gene uncertain. Trimming left V 2 bases short and J 4 bases short, with 6 bases between. Germline assignment: CDR1 SGHRS and CDR2 YFSETQ. The CDR3 sequence is 13 residues long. This CDR3 is CASSFGLNEKLFF. The CDR3 coding sequence is TGCGCCAGCAGCTTTGGACTTAATGAAAAACTGTTTTTT.

This clone was counted only a few times. The chain has TRBV3-1 (or the pseudogene TRBV3-2) and TRBJ1-6, with TRBD1 identical over 7 bases. The CDR3 has 13 residues. The trim removed 5 bases at V and 9 bases at J, leaving 4 bases unmatched. The germline CDR1 and CDR2 sequences are LGHDT and YNNKEL (reference sequence). CDR3 amino acids: CASSGTEFSPLHF. The CDR3 DNA reads TGTGCCAGCAGCGGGACAGAATTTTCACCCCTCCACTTT.

This chain links TRBV5-4 with TRBJ2-7; the match to TRBD2 covers 8 bases. After removal of 4 bases from V and 2 bases from J, the junction contained 8 bases not matched to a gene. CDR1 SGHNT and CDR2 YYREEE come from the germline V gene (reference sequence). The CDR3 length is 15 residues. CDR3 bases: TGTGCCAGCAGCCTGACGCGGGGGGCGACCTACGAGCAGTACTTC. This gives the protein CASSLTRGATYEQYF.

The rearrangement uses TRBV10-1 and TRBJ2-5, with 7 nucleotides matching TRBD1. This CDR3 spans 15 amino acids. Per germline, CDR1 WNHNN and CDR2 SYGVQD (reference sequence). The J segment lost 5 bases and the V segment lost 3 bases, leaving 9 bases of the junction unmatched. CDR3 sequence (DNA): TGCGCCAGCAGTGAAGGCCAGGGGGATATGGAGACCCAGTACTTC. It is translated as CASSEGQGDMETQYF.

V usage is TRBV28 and J usage is TRBJ1-2, with unresolved D. V shed 6 bases and J shed 8 bases, with 13 bases lying between them. The CDR3 has 12 residues. Germline CDR1 is MDHEN and CDR2 is SYDVKM. As DNA, the CDR3 is TGTGCCAGCAGACTAGCCGCGGGAGGCTACACCTTC. Translated, it gives CASRLAAGGYTF.

This chain connects TRBV19 to TRBJ2-5, with D perhaps TRBD2 (5 bases). The V end was cut by 1 base, the J end by 11 bases, with 11 bases between. The length of the CDR3 is 12 residues. Germline assignment: CDR1 LNHDA and CDR2 SQIVND (reference sequence). CDR3 in amino acids: CASSIVGGGQYF. As DNA, the CDR3 is TGTGCCAGTAGTATAGTCGGAGGAGGACAGTACTTC.

The chain links TRBV10-3 to TRBJ1-1; D is unclear. This CDR3 has 13 residues. Trimming shortened V by 0 bases and J by 5 bases, and 7 bases separated the two germline ends. Germline values: CDR1 ENHRY, CDR2 SYGVKD. CDR3: CAISESYATEAFF. The CDR3 DNA reads TGTGCCATCAGTGAGTCCTACGCGACTGAAGCTTTCTTT.

J is TRBJ1-5 and V is TRBV15; a possible D gene is TRBD1 (5 bases). The CDR3 runs 13 residues. Germline loops: CDR1 LNHNV, CDR2 YYDKDF (reference sequence). V was clipped by 1 base and J by 7 bases, with 8 bases between them. CDR3 residues: CATSRGTRQPQHF. The CDR3 region has the DNA TGTGCCACCAGCAGAGGGACAAGACAGCCCCAGCATTTT.

V is TRBV4-3 and J is TRBJ2-6; TRBD2 might be the D (5 bases). The CDR3 has 17 amino acids. The ends were cut back, 1 base at V and 3 bases at J, with 13 bases in the middle. The germline V gene encodes CDR1 LGHNA and CDR2 YSLEER. The CDR3 here is CASSQVGLLGGANVLTF. DNA of the CDR3: TGCGCCAGCAGCCAAGTAGGACTCCTGGGTGGGGCCAACGTCCTGACTTTC.

In its sample, this clone was seen once. The V gene is TRBV19, the J gene TRBJ1-5; D is uncertain. This CDR3 contains 15 residues. The V end lost 5 bases, the J end lost 2 bases, and 13 bases lay between the germline ends. CDR1 and CDR2 from the germline V gene are LNHDA and SQIVND (reference sequence). CDR3 nucleotides: TGTGCCAGTAGTCTCGGACTGGGTGGCAATCAGCCCCAGCATTTT. Amino acids: CASSLGLGGNQPQHF.

The CDR3 coding sequence is TGTGCCAGTAGTGTACGACTAGTTCCGAGCGATGAGCAGTTCTTC. This codes for CASSVRLVPSDEQFF. The J gene is TRBJ2-1, the V gene TRBV19, with D possibly TRBD2 on 6 matching bases. CDR1 and CDR2 from the germline V gene are LNHDA and SQIVND (reference sequence). The CDR3 is made up of 15 amino acids. Deletions cut 5 bases from V and 8 bases from J, with 19 bases between.